This T cell receptor beta chain was profiled in a study of radiotherapy plus CTLA-4 blockade in lung cancer. In the study overall: Across the patients, objective responses occurred in approximately 17%, and disease control in roughly 31%.

Whole-study findings and limits: Increased serum interferon-beta after radiation also reportedly predicted response strongly. Blood saw expansion of tumor-derived TCR clones after radiotherapy plus ipilimumab.

CDR3 length: 11 amino acids. The germline V gene encodes CDR1 MNHEY and CDR2 SVGAGI. Of note for this clone: As yet, its antigen is unknown.

The study gave focal radiation plus ipilimumab CTLA-4 blockade to patients with chemo-refractory metastatic non-small-cell lung cancer. Method: immunoSEQ multiplex PCR; TCRdb's copy keeps in-frame clones and lacks some. The sample holds 120,000 or so clones, approximately 90% seen once. The clonotype comes from a human donor with non-small cell lung cancer that progressed on radiotherapy plus ipilimumab. The specimen comprised peripheral blood, sampled from a patient treated with radiotherapy plus ipilimumab. The J gene is TRBJ2-5, the V gene TRBV6-5; D call uncertain. The J call may not be correct, given that the DNA end is closer to TRBJ2-7. The CDR3 sequence is CASSSHYEQYF. CDR3 DNA sequence: TGTGCCAGCAGTTCGCACTACGAGCAGTACTTC.